What follows describes a single TCR beta chain. Into CD45RA+ naive and CD45RA-negative memory subsets, the CD4+ cells were split. The sample is drawn from a study of shared clonotypes between healthy human individuals. Genomic DNA per cell subset filled all wells of several immunoSEQ plates. Here immunoSEQ multiplex PCR was the method, and the copy in TCRdb shows in-frame clones only, minus some. The repertoire holds about 2.3 million clones, with approximately 90% as singletons. The source of this sequence is a man younger than 35 in good health. Some clones in this sample may be carry-over from other donors' samples. The sequencing sample was made of naive CD4+ T cells from PBMCs. Subset defined: CD45RA+ positively selected.

The CDR3 region is CASSLDPTAGYEKLFF. CDR3 DNA: TGCGCCAGCAGCTTGGACCCAACAGCTGGGTATGAAAAACTGTTTTTT. The rearrangement links TRBV5-1 to TRBJ1-4; D is uncertain. This CDR3 region has 16 residues. The germline CDR1 and CDR2 sequences are SGHRS and YFSETQ. Trimming removed 0 bases at V and 6 bases at J, with 15 bases between.